The present TCR beta chain was sequenced within a study of T cell repertoires in cytomegalovirus infection. Study background: TCR beta signatures that were public indicated CMV infection and matching HLA type. The study's findings and limits: The study found HLA-C-restricted CMV-specific TCR beta clonotypes dominating the ex vivo response.

Via MiXCR, TCRdb re-called the reads, giving one row per CDR3 protein. The sample shows about 310,000 distinct CDR3 sequences, 17% of them seen only once. This clonotype was seen only once. Its antigen remains unidentified. V lost 4 bases and J lost 4, with 20 bases in between. The CDR3 totals 17 residues. In germline, CDR1 is LGHDT, CDR2 YNNKEL (reference sequence). Sequencing was carried out using PBMCs. The origin of this receptor is a human donor in good health (CMV status not recorded). Some clones in this sample may be carry-over from other donors' samples. This sequence joins TRBV3-1 and TRBJ2-1; possibly TRBD1 for D (6 bases). The CDR3 bases are TGTGCCAGCAGCCCCAACGTGGGCAGGGGCAAGTACAATGAGCAGTTCTTC. This translates into CASSPNVGRGKYNEQFF.